A single sample is the source of the 11 T cell receptor beta chains below, sequenced in a study of T cell repertoires in cytomegalovirus infection. From the reads, TCRdb called clonotypes with MiXCR, one entry per CDR3 protein. Here the sample spans about 310,000 distinct CDR3 sequences, approximately 25% being singletons. These receptors have no identified antigens. Sequenced here: cultured PBMCs, sampled from culture after CMV antigen stimulation. The receptors were sampled from a human donor in good health (CMV status not recorded). Some clones in this sample may be carry-over from other donors' samples.

The chain uses TRBV7-8 and TRBJ1-1; TRBD1 agrees at 9 bases. This CDR3 is built from 14 residues. Unmatched junction bases numbered 9, after V lost 8 bases and J lost 5 bases. The germline CDR1 and CDR2 sequences are SGHVS and FQNEAQ. Here the CDR3 DNA reads TGTGCCAGCGGGGAACAGGGGGCGCGGACTGAAGCTTTCTTT. Its translation is CASGEQGARTEAFF.

The sample holds many counts of this clonotype. The V call is TRBV12-3 or TRBV12-4, the J call TRBJ1-2; D is uncertain. V shed 5 bases and J shed 7 bases, with 11 bases lying between them. This CDR3 comprises 12 residues. The CDR3, as DNA: TGTGCCAGCAGTCCGTTGGGTTCTGGCTACACCTTC. This encodes CASSPLGSGYTF.

The V call is TRBV3-1, the J call TRBJ2-6; 7 positions match TRBD1. CDR3 length equals 17 residues. From germline, CDR1 is LGHDT and CDR2 YNNKEL (reference sequence). V lost 3 bases to trimming and J lost 0 bases; unmatched junction nucleotides: 5. Written as DNA, the CDR3 is TGTGCCAGCAGCCATGGACAGGCGAGCTCTGGGGCCAACGTCCTGACTTTC. As protein: CASSHGQASSGANVLTF.

This clonotype was recorded at least ten times. The rearrangement uses TRBV7-8 and TRBJ2-1, with D unresolved. Trimming took off 1 base at V and 0 bases at J, with 7 bases between the two ends. This CDR3 has 15 amino acids. The germline V gene encodes CDR1 SGHVS and CDR2 FQNEAQ. The CDR3 nucleotides are TGTGCCAGCAGCTTAGAGCCTGCCTCCTACAATGAGCAGTTCTTC. Translated: CASSLEPASYNEQFF.

This clonotype has a handful of counts. The chain carries TRBV7-2 and TRBJ1-3, with 10 bases that match TRBD1. This CDR3 comprises 17 residues. Germline lookup yields CDR1 SGHTA and CDR2 FQGNSA. The V segment lost 5 bases and the J segment 7 bases; nucleotides outside the gene matches: 14. The DNA for the CDR3 is TGTGCCAGCAGCCCGGCGACAGGGGGCGCGTTTCGGAACACCATATATTTT. Protein sequence: CASSPATGGAFRNTIYF. Using reference TRBV7-2 and TRBJ1-3 for the parts outside the CDR3, the full variable domain is GAGVSQSPSNKVTEKGKDVELRCDPISGHTALYWYRQSLGQGLEFLIYFQGNSAPDKSGLPSDRFSAERTGGSVSTLTIQRTQQEDSAVYLCASSPATGGAFRNTIYFGEGSWLTVV.

In its sample, this clonotype was seen a few times. The rearrangement joins TRBV6-5 to TRBJ2-1; 8 bases agree with TRBD1. CDR1 is MNHEY and CDR2 is SVGAGI in the germline V gene. Trimming at V came to 5 bases and at J to 8 bases, leaving 5 bases not matched to a gene. The CDR3 is 13 amino acids. The DNA for the CDR3 is TGTGCCAGCAGTCGACAGGGGAAATATGAGCAGTTCTTC. Its protein product is CASSRQGKYEQFF.

This clonotype has a count of ten or more. The rearrangement uses TRBV7-8 and TRBJ2-1; 7 bases agree with TRBD2. The J segment lost 0 bases and the V segment lost 5 bases, leaving 10 bases of the junction unmatched. The CDR3 runs to 17 residues. The germline V gene has CDR1 SGHVS and CDR2 FQNEAQ. CDR3 sequence reads: CASSPLPRTSSYNEQFF. The CDR3 bases are TGTGCCAGCAGCCCACTGCCAAGGACTAGCTCCTACAATGAGCAGTTCTTC.

The rearrangement uses TRBV12-5 and TRBJ2-1; either TRBD1 or TRBD2 may supply D (6 bases each). Germline CDR1 LGHNT, CDR2 FRNRAP. The CDR3 contains 14 residues. With 4 bases removed from V and 7 bases from J, the gap between germline ends came to 14 bases. CDR3 amino acids: CASGSDEGGNEQFF. Here the CDR3 DNA reads TGTGCTAGTGGTTCCGACGAAGGGGGGAATGAGCAGTTCTTC.

The chain uses TRBV7-9 and TRBJ2-1; 9 positions match TRBD1. The CDR3 runs to 15 residues. Germline assignment: CDR1 SEHNR and CDR2 FQNEAQ (reference sequence). Germline trimming cut 4 bases from V and 2 bases from J; bases unmatched to any gene: 3. The CDR3 reads CASSSGQGPYNEQFF. DNA for the CDR3: TGTGCCAGCAGCTCGGGACAGGGCCCCTACAATGAGCAGTTCTTC.

This clonotype was seen more than once but under ten times. CDR3 DNA: TGTGCCAGCAGCCTTTCACTCCTCTCCTACGAGCAGTACTTC. Protein product: CASSLSLLSYEQYF. This chain joins TRBV7-2 and TRBJ2-7, with unresolved D. V lost 5 bases and J 0 bases, leaving 11 bases between the germline ends. Germline lookup yields CDR1 SGHTA and CDR2 FQGNSA. This CDR3 spans 14 amino acids. Full variable domain (missing parts from reference TRBV7-2 and TRBJ2-7): GAGVSQSPSNKVTEKGKDVELRCDPISGHTALYWYRQSLGQGLEFLIYFQGNSAPDKSGLPSDRFSAERTGGSVSTLTIQRTQQEDSAVYLCASSLSLLSYEQYFGPGTRLTVT.

This clonotype occurred a few times. The CDR3 loop is CASSYQGDAHSYEQYF. CDR3 DNA: TGTGCCAGCAGTTACCAGGGGGACGCCCACTCCTACGAGCAGTACTTC. The chain carries TRBV6-2 or TRBV6-3 and TRBJ2-7, with 7 positions matching TRBD1. CDR3 length: 16 residues. J lost 0 bases, V lost 2 bases, and 7 bases had no gene match. Germline CDR1 reads MNHEY; CDR2 reads SVGEGT.